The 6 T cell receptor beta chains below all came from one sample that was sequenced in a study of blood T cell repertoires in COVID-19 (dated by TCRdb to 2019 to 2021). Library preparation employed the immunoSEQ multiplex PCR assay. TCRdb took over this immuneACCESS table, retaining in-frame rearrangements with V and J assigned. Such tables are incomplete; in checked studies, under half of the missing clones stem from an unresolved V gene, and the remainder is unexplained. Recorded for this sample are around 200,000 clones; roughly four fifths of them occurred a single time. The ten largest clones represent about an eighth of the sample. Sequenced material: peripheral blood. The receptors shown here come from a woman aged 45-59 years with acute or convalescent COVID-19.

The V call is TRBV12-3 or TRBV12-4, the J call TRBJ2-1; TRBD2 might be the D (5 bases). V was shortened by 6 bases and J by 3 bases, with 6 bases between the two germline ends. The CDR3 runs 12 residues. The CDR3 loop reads CASRADYNEQFF. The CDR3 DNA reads TGTGCCAGCAGAGCGGACTACAATGAGCAGTTCTTC.

The DNA for the CDR3 is TGTGCCAGCAGCTTATCCGGGGGAAGGAAAAATGAGCAGTTCTTC. Translated, it gives CASSLSGGRKNEQFF. The gene calls are TRBV5-4 and TRBJ2-1; maybe TRBD2 (6 bases). The germline V and J ends were trimmed by 2 bases and 7 bases, with 16 bases remaining between them. The CDR3 runs 15 residues. Looked up from germline, CDR1 is SGHNT and CDR2 is YYREEE (reference sequence).

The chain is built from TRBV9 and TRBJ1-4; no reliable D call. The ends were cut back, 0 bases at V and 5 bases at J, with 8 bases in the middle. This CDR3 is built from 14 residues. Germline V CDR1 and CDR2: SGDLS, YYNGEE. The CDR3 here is CASSVDYGNEKLFF. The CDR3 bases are TGTGCCAGCAGCGTAGACTATGGCAATGAAAAACTGTTTTTT.

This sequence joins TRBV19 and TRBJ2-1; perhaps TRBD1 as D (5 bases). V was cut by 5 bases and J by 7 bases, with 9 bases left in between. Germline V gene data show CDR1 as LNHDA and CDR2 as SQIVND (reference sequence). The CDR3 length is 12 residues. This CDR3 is CASSVHRNEQFF. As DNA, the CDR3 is TGTGCCAGTAGTGTCCACAGGAATGAGCAGTTCTTC.

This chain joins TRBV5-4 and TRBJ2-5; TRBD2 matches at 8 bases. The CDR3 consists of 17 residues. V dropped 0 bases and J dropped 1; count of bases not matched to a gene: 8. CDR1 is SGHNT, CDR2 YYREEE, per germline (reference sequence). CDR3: CASSLGVTSGGQETQYF. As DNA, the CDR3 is TGTGCCAGCAGCTTGGGGGTTACTAGCGGAGGCCAAGAGACCCAGTACTTC.

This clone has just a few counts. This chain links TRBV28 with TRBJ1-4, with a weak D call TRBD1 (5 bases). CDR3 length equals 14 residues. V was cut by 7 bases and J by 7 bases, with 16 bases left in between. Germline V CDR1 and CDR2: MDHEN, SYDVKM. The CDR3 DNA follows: TGTGCCAGCATAGGGGAGGTGCAGAGTGAAAAACTGTTTTTT. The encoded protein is CASIGEVQSEKLFF.